The 6 T cell receptor beta chains given below trace back to one sample, sequenced in a study of blood T cells in healthy people across ages. The use of a sample-barcoded 5' primer and a J-beta primer mix characterized a second PCR of roughly 6 to 12 cycles. MiXCR, applied by TCRdb to the 5' RACE reads, yields one record per CDR3 protein. The data hold 730,000 or so distinct CDR3 sequences, with about 43% observed a single time. The sample taken for sequencing was blood. These receptors originate from a man older than 75 in good health.

The genes are TRBV7-2 and TRBJ1-3; a weak D match, TRBD1 (6 bases). V shed 1 base and J shed 3 bases, with 13 bases lying between them. Looked up from germline, CDR1 is SGHTA and CDR2 is FQGNSA. The CDR3 runs 16 residues. The CDR3 nucleotides read TGTGCCAGCAGCTTAGAAGGGACAAAAGTTGGAAACACCATATATTTT. The encoded protein is CASSLEGTKVGNTIYF.

J is TRBJ2-3 and V is TRBV14, with a tentative D call TRBD1 (6 bases). The CDR3 spans 16 residues. CDR1 is SGHDN, CDR2 FVKESK, per germline. V lost 3 bases, J lost 0 bases, and 13 bases lay in between. CDR3 nucleotides: TGTGCCAGCAGCCAGAAGCGGACAGATAGCACAGATACGCAGTATTTT. This codes for CASSQKRTDSTDTQYF.

The chain carries TRBV27 and TRBJ1-1; 9 bases align to TRBD1. The CDR3 has 15 amino acids. Trimming at V came to 3 bases and at J to 5 bases, leaving 7 bases not matched to a gene. CDR1 is MNHEY and CDR2 is SMNVEV in the germline V gene (reference sequence). CDR3 DNA: TGTGCCAGCAGTTTTCCGGGACAGGGTAGGACTGAAGCTTTCTTT. It translates to CASSFPGQGRTEAFF.

The J gene is TRBJ2-7, the V gene TRBV6-1; 9 nucleotides align to TRBD2. The ends lost 4 bases at V and 10 bases at J; junction bases unmatched: 14. Germline CDR1 reads MNHNS; CDR2 reads SASEGT. The CDR3 contains 15 residues. The CDR3 is CASSVRDSGSGIQYF. CDR3 coding DNA: TGTGCCAGCAGTGTAAGGGATAGCGGGAGTGGTATCCAGTACTTC.

The V and J genes are TRBV21-1 and TRBJ2-4; the D segment call TRBD2 is taken from the table without a DNA check. TRBV21-1 is labeled a pseudogene. The CDR3 is 16 residues long. The CDR3 region is CASSPLGKLAKNIQYF. DNA for the CDR3: TGTGCCAGCAGCCCGCTGGGAAAGCTAGCCAAAAACATTCAGTACTTC.

The chain joins TRBV7-3 to TRBJ2-4; TRBD1 might be the D (6 bases). Germline CDR1 is SGHTA and CDR2 is FQGTGA. V was clipped by 5 bases and J by 4 bases, with 15 bases between them. CDR3 size: 15 residues. The DNA of the CDR3 is TGTGCCAGCAGCGCCCAGGCAGGGGTTAAAAACATTCAGTACTTC. Its translation is CASSAQAGVKNIQYF.